The text below deals with one T cell receptor (beta chain). Its matching antigen is unknown. The entry originates in a study of regulatory T cells in long-lasting Graves disease. Germline loops: CDR1 LGHDT, CDR2 YNNKEL (reference sequence). This CDR3 region has 16 residues. V lost 1 base and J lost 1, with 14 bases in between. Study-wide points: Newly diagnosed patients had higher TCR diversity than persistent Graves' patients did. Patients with persistent disease showed a bias toward TRBV28, TRBJ1-2 and TRBJ2-5.

Time point given: persistent/refractory GD, antithyroid drugs over 5 years with positive TRAb. The TCR library used RNA extracted from PBMCs. To make TCR beta libraries, researchers used iRepertoire HTBI primers and Arm-PCR of CDR3 regions. MiXCR, applied by TCRdb to the multiplex PCR reads, yields one record per CDR3 protein. The data show 300,000 or so distinct CDR3 sequences, about 20% seen once. The receptor comes from a female donor with Graves disease. This sample comprised peripheral blood mononuclear cells (PBMCs), obtained when the disease was refractory, from a patient treated with antithyroid drugs. This chain connects TRBV3-1 to TRBJ2-7; D uncertain. The CDR3 spells CASSQGARVGSYEQYF. The DNA of the CDR3 is TGTGCCAGCAGCCAAGGTGCTCGGGTCGGGTCCTACGAGCAGTACTTC.